Presented here are 3 T cell receptor beta chains from one specimen sequenced in a study of T cells in severe cutaneous drug reactions. Carbamazepine had induced Stevens-Johnson syndrome or toxic epidermal necrolysis in the sequenced donors. Bulk and single-cell libraries used iRepertoire multiplex PCR with TCR subtype-specific primers. From its re-call of the multiplex PCR reads, TCRdb lists each CDR3 protein once, without DNA. This repertoire includes just over 20,000 distinct CDR3 sequences. The specimen was PBMCs. Receptors originate from a human donor with toxic epidermal necrolysis, a severe cutaneous drug reaction.

The rearrangement links TRBV7-2 to TRBJ1-2; the D call from TCRdb, TRBD1, cannot be confirmed without DNA. Looked up from germline, CDR1 is SGHTA and CDR2 is FQGNSA. The CDR3 is 15 amino acids. CDR3 sequence: CASSPQGNDNYGYTF.

V gene TRBV9 combines with J gene TRBJ2-1; TCRdb's D gene call, TRBD1, goes unchecked for lack of DNA. Per the germline V gene, CDR1 is SGDLS and CDR2 is YYNGEE. The CDR3 runs to 15 residues. CDR3 region: CASSVRDKAYNEQFF.

The J gene is TRBJ2-3, the V gene TRBV7-6. The CDR3 is 16 amino acids. Per the germline V gene, CDR1 is SGHVS and CDR2 is FNYEAQ. CDR3 amino acids: CASSRMQAERTDTQYF.